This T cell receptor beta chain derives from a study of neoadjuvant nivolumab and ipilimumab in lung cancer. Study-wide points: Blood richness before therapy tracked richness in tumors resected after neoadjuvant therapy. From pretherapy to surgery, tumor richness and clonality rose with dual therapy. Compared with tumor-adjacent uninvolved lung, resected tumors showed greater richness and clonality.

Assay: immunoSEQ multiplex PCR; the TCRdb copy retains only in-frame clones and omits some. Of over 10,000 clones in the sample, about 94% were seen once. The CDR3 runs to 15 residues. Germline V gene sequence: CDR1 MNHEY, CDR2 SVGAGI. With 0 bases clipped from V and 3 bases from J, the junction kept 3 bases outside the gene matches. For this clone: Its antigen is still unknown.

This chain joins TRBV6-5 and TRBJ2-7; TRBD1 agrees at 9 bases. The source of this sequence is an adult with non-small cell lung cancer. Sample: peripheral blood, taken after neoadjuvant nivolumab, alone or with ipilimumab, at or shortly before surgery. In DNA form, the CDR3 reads TGTGCCAGCAGTTACTCATGGGGACAGGGCTACGAGCAGTACTTC. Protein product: CASSYSWGQGYEQYF.